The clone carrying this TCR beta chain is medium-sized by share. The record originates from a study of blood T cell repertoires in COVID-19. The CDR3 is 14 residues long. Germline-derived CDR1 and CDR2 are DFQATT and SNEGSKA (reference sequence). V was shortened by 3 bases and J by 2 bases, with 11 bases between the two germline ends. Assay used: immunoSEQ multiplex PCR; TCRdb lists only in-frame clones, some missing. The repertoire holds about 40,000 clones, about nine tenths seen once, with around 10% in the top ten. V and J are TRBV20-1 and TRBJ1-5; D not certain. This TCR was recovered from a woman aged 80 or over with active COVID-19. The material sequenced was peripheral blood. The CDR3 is CSASVGLGNQPQHF. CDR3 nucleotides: TGCAGTGCTAGTGTTGGTCTAGGCAATCAGCCCCAGCATTTT.